Sequencing of this TCR beta chain was carried out in a study of OX40 agonist ivuxolimab in advanced cancers. Profiled with immunoSEQ multiplex PCR; TCRdb holds only in-frame clones, not every one. The table shows tens of thousands of clones, with 65% to 90% occurring only once. Deletions cut 1 base from V and 2 bases from J, with 12 bases between. Germline CDR1 and CDR2: SGHTA and FQGTGA. The CDR3 contains 16 residues. The genes are TRBV7-3 and TRBJ2-1; D perhaps matches TRBD2 (6 bases). Sequencing was performed on CD4+ or CD8+ T cells sorted from blood, taken in a trial of the OX40 agonist ivuxolimab. The clonotype comes from an adult with an advanced solid tumor such as melanoma, head and neck, liver or kidney cancer. The CDR3 DNA follows: TGTGCCAGCAGCTTAAAGGCGGGGTTCCCCTACAATGAGCAGTTCTTC. Amino acid sequence: CASSLKAGFPYNEQFF. The full variable domain, in which reference TRBV7-3 and TRBJ2-1 provide the parts outside the CDR3, is GAGVSQTPSNKVTEKGKYVELRCDPISGHTALYWYRQSLGQGPEFLIYFQGTGAADDSGLPNDRFFAVRPEGSVSTLKIQRTERGDSAVYLCASSLKAGFPYNEQFFGPGTRLTVL.